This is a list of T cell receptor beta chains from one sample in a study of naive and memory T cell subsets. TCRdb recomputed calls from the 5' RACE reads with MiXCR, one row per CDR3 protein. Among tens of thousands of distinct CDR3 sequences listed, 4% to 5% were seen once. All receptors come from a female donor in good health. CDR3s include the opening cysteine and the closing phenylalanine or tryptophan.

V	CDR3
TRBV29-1	CSVANRGNEQFF
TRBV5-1	CASSPAGQGASGANVLTF
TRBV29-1	CSHGAVTDTQYF
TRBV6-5	CASSTLRGPSVYEQYF
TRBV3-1	CASSHRSAQETQYF
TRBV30	CAWSGTLEGYTF
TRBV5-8	CASSFPGQGAWQYF
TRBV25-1	CASSEYGLGTGNTEAFF
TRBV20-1	CSAPGQGNYGYTF
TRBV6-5	CASSTTAGGPYNGYTF
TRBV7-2	CASSFTKRDNEQYF
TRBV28	CASSLLPGNTIYF
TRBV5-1	CASSLGTRDTQYF
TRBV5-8	CASSLIRQGVYEQYF
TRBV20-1	CSAKGRSYEQYF
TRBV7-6	CASSLEYPYEQYF
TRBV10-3	CAIGSSGSGANVLTF
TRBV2	CASSEGVAGVGNEQFF
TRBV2	CASGFGDYTF
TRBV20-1	CSIWRTNTDTQYF
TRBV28	CASSSRLQGANNEKLFF
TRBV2	CASSKRQNSYGYTF
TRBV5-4	CASSLDSGPLSRSYNEQFF
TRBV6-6	CASRSYEGGSSYNEQFF
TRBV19	CASSIGGTQPQHF
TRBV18	CASSPITGQAHNGYTF
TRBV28	CASSSRMRLTTDTQYF
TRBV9	CASSPIGTEAFF
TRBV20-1	CSAPGYSTDTQYF
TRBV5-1	CASSLAVNQPQHF
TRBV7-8	CASSLDREDGYTF
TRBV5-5	CASSLGGQGETQYF
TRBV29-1	CSAARGADTEAFF
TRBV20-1	CSAQERESYNEQFF
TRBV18	CASSPLEGTATNYGYTF
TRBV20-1	CSARDLRGEGNQPQHF
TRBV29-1	CSVVSWGSYEQYF
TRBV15	CATSRDRAGTQYF
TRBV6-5	CASRTRSYTDTQYF
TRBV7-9	CASRRQGNTGELFF
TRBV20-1	CSARLATNTDTQYF
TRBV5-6	CASSGEGEGEKLFF
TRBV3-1	CASSQVAGTGYAYEQYF
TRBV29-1	CSVREDTDTQYF
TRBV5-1	CASTFSSGYEQYF
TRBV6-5	CASRKNNGETQYF
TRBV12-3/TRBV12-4	CASSSYPDEQYF
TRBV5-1	CASSSQIQGTEAFF
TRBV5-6	CASSLVDEQYF